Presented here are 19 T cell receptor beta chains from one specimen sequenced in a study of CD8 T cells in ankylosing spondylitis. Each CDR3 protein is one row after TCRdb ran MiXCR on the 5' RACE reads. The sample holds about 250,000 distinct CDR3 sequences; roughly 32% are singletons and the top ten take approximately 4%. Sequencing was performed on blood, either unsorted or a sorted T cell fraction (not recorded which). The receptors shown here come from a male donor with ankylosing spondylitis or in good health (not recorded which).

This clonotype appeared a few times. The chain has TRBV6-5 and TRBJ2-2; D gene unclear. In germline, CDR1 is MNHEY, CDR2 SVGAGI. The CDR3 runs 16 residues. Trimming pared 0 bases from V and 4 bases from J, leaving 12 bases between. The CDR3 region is CASSYSGRVGTGELFF. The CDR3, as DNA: TGTGCCAGCAGTTACTCCGGGCGTGTGGGCACCGGGGAGCTGTTTTTT.

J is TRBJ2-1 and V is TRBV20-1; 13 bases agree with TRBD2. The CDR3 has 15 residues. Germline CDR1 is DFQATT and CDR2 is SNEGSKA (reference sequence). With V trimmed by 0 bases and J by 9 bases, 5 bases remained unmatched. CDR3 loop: CSAREGGLAGIEQFF. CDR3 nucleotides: TGCAGTGCTAGAGAGGGGGGACTAGCGGGGATTGAGCAGTTCTTC.

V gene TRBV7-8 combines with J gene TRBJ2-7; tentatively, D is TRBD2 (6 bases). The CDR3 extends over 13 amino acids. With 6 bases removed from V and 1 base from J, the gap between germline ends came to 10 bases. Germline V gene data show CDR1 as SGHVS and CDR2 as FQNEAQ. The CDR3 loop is CASRGTDSYEQYF. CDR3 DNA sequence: TGTGCCAGCAGGGGGACTGATTCCTACGAGCAGTACTTC. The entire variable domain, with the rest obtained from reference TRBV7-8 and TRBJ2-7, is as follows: GAGVSQSPRYKVAKRGQDVALRCDPISGHVSLFWYQQALGQGPEFLTYFQNEAQLDKSGLPSDRFFAERPEGSVSTLKIQRTQQEDSAVYLCASRGTDSYEQYFGPGTRLTVT.

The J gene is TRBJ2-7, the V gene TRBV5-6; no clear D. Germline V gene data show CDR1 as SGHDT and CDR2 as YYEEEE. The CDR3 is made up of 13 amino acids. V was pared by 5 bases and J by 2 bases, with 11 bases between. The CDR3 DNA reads TGTGCCAGCAGTTCTCCAAGAACCTACGAGCAGTACTTC. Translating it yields CASSSPRTYEQYF.

CDR3 nucleotides: TGCGCCAGCCAACCCGACAGGGTTACCTACAATGAGCAGTTCTTC. Protein: CASQPDRVTYNEQFF. V and J are TRBV5-1 and TRBJ2-1; 7 nucleotides match TRBD1. The V and J ends lost 7 bases and 2 bases, in that order; junction bases with no gene match: 9. This CDR3 contains 15 residues. Per the germline V gene, CDR1 is SGHRS and CDR2 is YFSETQ.

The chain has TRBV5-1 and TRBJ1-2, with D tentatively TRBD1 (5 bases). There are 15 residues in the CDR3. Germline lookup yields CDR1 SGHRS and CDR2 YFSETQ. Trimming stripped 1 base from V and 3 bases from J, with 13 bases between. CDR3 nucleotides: TGCGCCAGCAGCTTGAGAGGGGATTCGGACTATGGCTACACCTTC. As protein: CASSLRGDSDYGYTF.

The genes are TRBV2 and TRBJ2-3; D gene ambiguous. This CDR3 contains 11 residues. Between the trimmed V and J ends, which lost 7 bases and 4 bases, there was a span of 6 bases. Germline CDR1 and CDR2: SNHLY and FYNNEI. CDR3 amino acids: CASKVADTQYF. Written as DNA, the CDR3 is TGTGCCAGCAAGGTCGCAGATACGCAGTATTTT.

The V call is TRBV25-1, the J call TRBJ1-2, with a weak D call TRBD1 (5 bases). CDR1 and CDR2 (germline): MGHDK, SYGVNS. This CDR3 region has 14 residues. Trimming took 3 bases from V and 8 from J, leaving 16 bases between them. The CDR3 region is CASSDFSRELGYTF. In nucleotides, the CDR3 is TGTGCCAGCAGTGATTTCTCCAGGGAACTCGGCTACACCTTC.

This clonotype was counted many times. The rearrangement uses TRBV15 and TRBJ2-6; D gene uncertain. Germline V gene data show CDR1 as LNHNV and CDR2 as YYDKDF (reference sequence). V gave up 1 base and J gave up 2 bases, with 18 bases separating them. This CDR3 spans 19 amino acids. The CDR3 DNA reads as TGTGCCACCAGCAGAGTTTATCCTCTTCGGTCAACTGGGGCCAACGTCCTGACTTTC. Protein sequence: CATSRVYPLRSTGANVLTF.

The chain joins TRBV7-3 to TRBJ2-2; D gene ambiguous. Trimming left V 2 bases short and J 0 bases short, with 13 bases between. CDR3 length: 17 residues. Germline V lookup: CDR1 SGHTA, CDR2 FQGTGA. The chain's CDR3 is CASSLVPQIANTGELFF. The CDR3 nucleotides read TGTGCCAGCAGCTTAGTTCCACAGATCGCGAACACCGGGGAGCTGTTTTTT.

DNA of the CDR3: TGTGCCAGCAGTTTATCCCTCTCCTACGAGCAGTACTTC. It codes for CASSLSLSYEQYF. The chain employs TRBV27 and TRBJ2-7; no clear D. CDR1 and CDR2 (germline): MNHEY, SMNVEV (reference sequence). Trimming stripped 0 bases from V and 0 bases from J, with 3 bases between. This CDR3 is built from 13 residues.

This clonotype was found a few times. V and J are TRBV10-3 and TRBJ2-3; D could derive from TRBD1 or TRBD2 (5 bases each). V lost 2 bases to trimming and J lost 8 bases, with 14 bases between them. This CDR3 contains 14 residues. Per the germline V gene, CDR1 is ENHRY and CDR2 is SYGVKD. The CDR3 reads CAISEEGTGGTQYF. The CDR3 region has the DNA TGTGCCATCAGTGAGGAGGGCACAGGCGGTACGCAGTATTTT.

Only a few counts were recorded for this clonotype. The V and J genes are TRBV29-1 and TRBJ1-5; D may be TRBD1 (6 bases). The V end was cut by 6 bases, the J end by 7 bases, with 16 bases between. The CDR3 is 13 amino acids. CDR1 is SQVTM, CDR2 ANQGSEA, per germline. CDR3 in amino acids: CSVRRGVGQPQHF. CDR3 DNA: TGCAGCGTCCGAAGGGGGGTTGGACAGCCCCAGCATTTT.

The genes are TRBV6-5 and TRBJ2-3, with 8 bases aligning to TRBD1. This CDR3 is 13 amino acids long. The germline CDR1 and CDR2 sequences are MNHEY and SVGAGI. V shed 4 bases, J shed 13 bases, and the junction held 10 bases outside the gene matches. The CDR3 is CASSSGQGRAEYF. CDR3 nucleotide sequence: TGTGCCAGCAGTTCAGGACAGGGTAGGGCGGAGTATTTT.

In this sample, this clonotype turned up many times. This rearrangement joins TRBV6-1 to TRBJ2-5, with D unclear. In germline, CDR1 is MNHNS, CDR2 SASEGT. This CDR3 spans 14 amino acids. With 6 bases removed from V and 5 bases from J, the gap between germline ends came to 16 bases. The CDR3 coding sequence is TGTGCCAGCAGGGAACAGTACCCCCGGGAGACCCAGTACTTC. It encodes CASREQYPRETQYF.

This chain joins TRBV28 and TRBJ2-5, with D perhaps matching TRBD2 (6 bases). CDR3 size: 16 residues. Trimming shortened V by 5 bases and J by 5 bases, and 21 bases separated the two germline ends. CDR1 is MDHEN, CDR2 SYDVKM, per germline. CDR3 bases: TGTGCCAGCAGTCGCGGGGAATTTGCGGGTGTCGAGACCCAGTACTTC. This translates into CASSRGEFAGVETQYF.

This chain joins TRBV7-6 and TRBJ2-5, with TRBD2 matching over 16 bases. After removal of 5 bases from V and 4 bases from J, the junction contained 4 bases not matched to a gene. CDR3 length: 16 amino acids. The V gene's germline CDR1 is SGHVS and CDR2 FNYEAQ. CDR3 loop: CASSPGTSGGAETQYF. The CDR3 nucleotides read TGTGCCAGCAGCCCTGGGACTAGCGGGGGGGCAGAGACCCAGTACTTC.

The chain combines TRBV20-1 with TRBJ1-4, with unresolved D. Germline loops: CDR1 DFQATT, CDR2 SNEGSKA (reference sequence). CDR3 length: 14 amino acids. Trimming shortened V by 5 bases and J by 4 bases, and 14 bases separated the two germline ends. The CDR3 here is CSAPSSSNNEKLFF. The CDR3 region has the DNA TGCAGTGCTCCATCTTCCAGCAATAATGAAAAACTGTTTTTT.

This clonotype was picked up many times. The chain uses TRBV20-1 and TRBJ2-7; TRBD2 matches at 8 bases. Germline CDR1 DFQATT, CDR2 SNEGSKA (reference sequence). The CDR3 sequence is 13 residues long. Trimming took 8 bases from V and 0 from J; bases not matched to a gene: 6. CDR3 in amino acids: CSPRGGHSYEQYF. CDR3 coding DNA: TGCAGTCCACGCGGGGGGCACTCCTACGAGCAGTACTTC.